The source of this T cell receptor (beta chain) is a study of response to subunit inactivated influenza vaccine. TCRdb re-called the RT-PCR reads with MiXCR, one entry per CDR3 protein. Here the sample spans around 750,000 distinct CDR3 sequences, about 20% being singletons. This CDR3 contains 18 residues. The V segment lost 1 base and the J segment 3 bases; nucleotides outside the gene matches: 10. Germline V gene data show CDR1 as LGHNA and CDR2 as YSLEER. The chain joins TRBV4-3 to TRBJ2-5, with 11 bases lining up with TRBD2. The sequence was obtained from a middle-aged man who received an inactivated influenza vaccine. The sample consisted of PBMCs from blood, taken 5 days after vaccination. The CDR3 is CASSQVTATLAGEETQYF. In DNA form, the CDR3 reads TGCGCCAGCAGCCAAGTCACGGCTACACTAGCGGGGGAAGAGACCCAGTACTTC.